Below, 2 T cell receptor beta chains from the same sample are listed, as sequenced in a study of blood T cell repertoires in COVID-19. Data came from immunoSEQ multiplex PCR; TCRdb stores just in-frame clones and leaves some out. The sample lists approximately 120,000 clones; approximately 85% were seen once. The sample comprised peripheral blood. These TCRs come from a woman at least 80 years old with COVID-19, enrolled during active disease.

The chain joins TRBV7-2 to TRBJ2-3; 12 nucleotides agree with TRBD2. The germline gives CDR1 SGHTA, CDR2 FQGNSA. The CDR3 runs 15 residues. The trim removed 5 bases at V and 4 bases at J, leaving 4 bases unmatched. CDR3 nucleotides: TGTGCCAGCAGCCGGGGACTAGCGGGCGCAGATACGCAGTATTTT. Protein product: CASSRGLAGADTQYF.

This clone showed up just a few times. The CDR3 is CASSYPDRGGQPQHF. In DNA, the CDR3 is TGTGCCAGCAGTTACCCTGACAGGGGTGGGCAGCCCCAGCATTTT. This chain joins TRBV6-6 and TRBJ1-5; 8 bases map to TRBD1. Trimming removed 2 bases from V and 7 bases from J; junction bases left unmatched: 7. The CDR3 is 15 residues long. Germline V lookup: CDR1 MNHNY, CDR2 SVGAGI (reference sequence).